This T cell receptor beta chain came from a study of shared clonotypes between healthy human individuals. Germline CDR1 reads SGHTS; CDR2 reads YDEGEE. The CDR3 spans 15 residues. Notes on this clone: One end of the junction does not line up with germline, which may come from a read error.

It was CD45RO-negative cells, positively selected for CCR7, that made up naive CD8 cells, with terminally differentiated effector memory CD45RA+ cells excluded. Clones were read by immunoSEQ multiplex PCR, and TCRdb kept only the in-frame ones, dropping some. The data contain millions of clones, just under 95% of them singletons. The origin of this receptor is a man aged 18 to 30 in good health. The sequenced material came from naive CD8+ T cells sorted from blood. The chain couples TRBV5-8 to TRBJ2-7, with no clear D. CDR3 sequence: CASTLELTYSYEQYF. In DNA, the CDR3 is TGTGCCAGCACCTTGGAACTGACGTACTCCTACGAGCAGTACTTC.